This T cell receptor beta chain was recovered during a study of T cell responses to AZD1222 COVID-19 vaccine. Study-wide findings and caveats: The donor group comprised mostly white British people and more females; the analysis possibly underestimated clonal diversity.

The repertoire was sequenced with immunoSEQ multiplex PCR; TCRdb's copy has only in-frame clones and lacks some. This table has some 150,000 clones, 80% to 95% appearing once. Turning to this clone: Its specificity is unknown.

V gave up 2 bases and J gave up 2 bases, with 8 bases separating them. This CDR3 contains 15 residues. The V gene's germline CDR1 is KGHDR and CDR2 SFDVKD. This rearrangement joins TRBV24-1 to TRBJ1-4; D not certain. The sequence was obtained from an adult in good health. Source: peripheral blood, taken on day 0 of MenACWY control vaccination. CDR3 residues: CATSDSGTTNEKLFF. The DNA for the CDR3 is TGTGCCACCAGTGATTCCGGCACGACTAATGAAAAACTGTTTTTT.